Shown below are 20 T cell receptor beta chains from a single sample sequenced in a study of beta chain features in type 1 diabetes. Study results and caveats: Among patients with Type 1 diabetes, TCRB CDR3s were moderately but significantly shorter in every one of the four CD4+ subsets.

No antigen has been identified for these receptors. The isolated RNA, all of it, was reverse transcribed, so expressed TCRB transcripts were what got sequenced. Sequencing was performed with immunoSEQ multiplex PCR; in TCRdb, only in-frame clones are kept and a portion is missing. The sample lists about 160,000 clones, approximately 62% seen once, with roughly 0.092% in the top ten. Sequencing was carried out using naive CD4+ T cells from blood. The source of these receptors is a man aged 30 to 39 with type 1 diabetes.

The chain couples TRBV29-1 to TRBJ2-7; perhaps TRBD1 as D (6 bases). This CDR3 has 12 residues. Germline V gives CDR1 SQVTM, CDR2 ANQGSEA. Trimming stripped 7 bases from V and 3 bases from J, with 13 bases between. CDR3: CSASTGGYEQYF. Here the CDR3 DNA reads TGCAGCGCGTCGACAGGCGGCTACGAGCAGTACTTC.

The CDR3: CASSVGQANSPLHF. The CDR3 DNA follows: TGTGCCAGCAGCGTTGGACAGGCAAATTCACCCCTCCACTTT. The gene calls are TRBV9 and TRBJ1-6, with 7 bases that match TRBD1. This CDR3 has 14 residues. Germline V gene sequence: CDR1 SGDLS, CDR2 YYNGEE. The V and J ends lost 2 bases and 7 bases, in that order; junction bases with no gene match: 3.

This sequence joins TRBV29-1 and TRBJ1-2; the D gene is possibly TRBD1 (6 bases). Germline CDR1 is SQVTM and CDR2 is ANQGSEA. Trimming removed 4 bases from V and 8 bases from J, with 17 bases in between. The CDR3 contains 13 residues. In DNA, the CDR3 is TGCAGCGTTGGCTTACAGGGTGCGGCGGGCTACACCTTC. This translates into CSVGLQGAAGYTF.

The chain carries TRBV29-1 and TRBJ1-1; 8 bases agree with TRBD1. The CDR3 runs to 13 residues. In germline, CDR1 is SQVTM, CDR2 ANQGSEA. With V trimmed by 6 bases and J by 1 base, 4 bases remained unmatched. CDR3 sequence reads: CSVRDRPNTEAFF. In DNA, the CDR3 is TGCAGCGTGAGGGACAGGCCGAACACTGAAGCTTTCTTT.

The chain carries TRBV4-3 and TRBJ2-3; the D is unclear. Germline V lookup: CDR1 LGHNA, CDR2 YSLEER. CDR3 length: 14 amino acids. Trimming removed 5 bases from V and 2 bases from J, with 11 bases in between. CDR3: CASSTRAITDTQYF. Written as DNA, the CDR3 is TGCGCCAGCAGCACTCGTGCAATCACAGATACGCAGTATTTT.

For this clone: The sample contains more than one DNA sequence encoding this CDR3. This chain's CDR3 is CASSFTQGSYEQYF. Here the CDR3 DNA reads TGTGCCAGCAGCTTTACTCAGGGATCCTACGAGCAGTACTTC. The chain has TRBV7-9 and TRBJ2-7; possibly TRBD1 for D (5 bases). The CDR3 contains 14 residues. V lost 3 bases to trimming and J lost 1 base, with 10 bases between them. Germline V gene sequence: CDR1 SEHNR, CDR2 FQNEAQ (reference sequence).

The sample holds a few counts of this clone. Written as DNA, the CDR3 is TGTGCCTGGAGTGTAGGGGGCTCCTATAATTCACCCCTCCACTTT. Translation: CAWSVGGSYNSPLHF. The chain links TRBV30 to TRBJ1-6, with a weak D call TRBD1 (6 bases). The ends were cut back, 0 bases at V and 0 bases at J, with 6 bases in the middle. Per the germline V gene, CDR1 is GTSNPN and CDR2 is SVGIG (reference sequence). The CDR3 is 15 amino acids.

This rearrangement joins TRBV27 to TRBJ2-7; 7 bases align to TRBD1. Unmatched junction bases numbered 4, after V lost 5 bases and J lost 3 bases. The CDR3 covers 13 residues. Germline lookup yields CDR1 MNHEY and CDR2 SMNVEV (reference sequence). The CDR3 is CASSRDSFYEQYF. In DNA, the CDR3 is TGTGCCAGCAGTCGGGACAGCTTCTACGAGCAGTACTTC.

The V gene is TRBV25-1, the J gene TRBJ2-2, with 9 nucleotides matching TRBD1. This CDR3 region has 15 residues. Germline V gives CDR1 MGHDK, CDR2 SYGVNS. V lost 5 bases and J lost 4; bases outside the gene matches: 5. The CDR3 DNA reads TGTGCCAGCAGTACAGGGGGCGCCGGCACCGGGGAGCTGTTTTTT. It codes for CASSTGGAGTGELFF.

This chain connects TRBV27 to TRBJ2-3; no clear D. This CDR3 has 16 residues. Germline V gene data show CDR1 as MNHEY and CDR2 as SMNVEV (reference sequence). Trimming cost V 2 bases and J 6 bases, with 18 bases left between them. CDR3 sequence reads: CASSLQARSVMDTQYF. The CDR3 bases are TGTGCCAGCAGTTTACAGGCGCGGTCAGTCATGGATACGCAGTATTTT.

The V gene is TRBV14, the J gene TRBJ2-1; D possibly corresponds to TRBD1 (6 bases). Germline CDR1 reads SGHDN; CDR2 reads FVKESK. This CDR3 region has 12 residues. Trimming removed 6 bases from V and 9 bases from J, with 12 bases in between. The DNA of the CDR3 is TGTGCCAGCAGAAGGGACACAAGTGAGCAGTTCTTC. This encodes CASRRDTSEQFF. Drawing the rest from reference TRBV14 and TRBJ2-1, the complete variable domain is EAGVTQFPSHSVIEKGQTVTLRCDPISGHDNLYWYRRVMGKEIKFLLHFVKESKQDESGMPNNRFLAERTGGTYSTLKVQPAELEDSGVYFCASRRDTSEQFFGPGTRLTVL.

The CDR3 DNA reads TGTGCCAGCACCAGACAGGGGTTAGCAGATACGCAGTATTTT. Its protein is CASTRQGLADTQYF. The V gene is TRBV27, the J gene TRBJ2-3; 8 bases line up with TRBD1. CDR3 length: 14 residues. Germline assignment: CDR1 MNHEY and CDR2 SMNVEV (reference sequence). V lost 7 bases and J lost 4; bases outside the gene matches: 7.

The chain has TRBV28 and TRBJ1-6; D unresolved. Germline CDR1 MDHEN, CDR2 SYDVKM. This CDR3 is 14 amino acids long. The V and J ends lost 3 bases and 3 bases respectively, with 6 bases between them. In DNA, the CDR3 is TGTGCCAGCAGTTTTGCCGGCTATAATTCACCCCTCCACTTT. It encodes CASSFAGYNSPLHF.

V is TRBV10-3 and J is TRBJ2-3, with 13 bases that match TRBD2. CDR3 length: 17 residues. CDR1 ENHRY and CDR2 SYGVKD come from the germline V gene. V shed 7 bases, J shed 0 bases, and the junction held 7 bases outside the gene matches. CDR3 protein: CAIIRTSGGASTDTQYF. CDR3 coding DNA: TGTGCCATCATCCGGACTAGCGGGGGTGCTAGCACAGATACGCAGTATTTT.

V usage is TRBV4-3 and J usage is TRBJ2-3; D call uncertain. The V gene lost 1 base and the J gene lost 0 bases, with 5 bases spanning the gap. Germline CDR1 is LGHNA and CDR2 is YSLEER. The length of the CDR3 is 14 residues. The CDR3 spells CASSQGGSTDTQYF. CDR3 nucleotide sequence: TGCGCCAGCAGCCAAGGCGGTAGCACAGATACGCAGTATTTT.

The chain uses TRBV5-4 and TRBJ2-3; TRBD1 or TRBD2 may be the D gene (5 bases each). V lost 0 bases and J lost 4, with 9 bases in between. CDR1 is SGHNT, CDR2 YYREEE, per germline (reference sequence). The CDR3 runs to 14 residues. The CDR3 bases are TGTGCCAGCAGCTTGGTGAGGGGTGCAGATACGCAGTATTTT. Its protein product is CASSLVRGADTQYF.

This clone was detected a few times. The chain links TRBV20-1 to TRBJ2-1; tentative D call: TRBD2 (5 bases). Germline assignment: CDR1 DFQATT and CDR2 SNEGSKA (reference sequence). V lost 3 bases and J lost 15, with 15 bases in between. The CDR3 extends over 11 amino acids. This CDR3 reads CSASSVLDLFF. CDR3 sequence (DNA): TGCAGTGCTAGTTCGGTGTTGGACTTGTTCTTC.

The V gene is TRBV2, the J gene TRBJ2-7; tentatively, D is TRBD2 (5 bases). The germline CDR1 and CDR2 sequences are SNHLY and FYNNEI. V was cut by 10 bases and J by 2 bases, with 15 bases left in between. CDR3 length: 13 residues. CDR3 coding DNA: TGTGCCAATGCAAGAGGACTTGCCTACGAGCAGTACTTC. Translated: CANARGLAYEQYF. The full variable domain, completed using reference TRBV2 and TRBJ2-7, is EPEVTQTPSHQVTQMGQEVILRCVPISNHLYFYWYRQILGQKVEFLVSFYNNEISEKSEIFDDQFSVERPDGSNFTLKIRSTKLEDSAMYFCANARGLAYEQYFGPGTRLTVT.

The chain carries TRBV29-1 and TRBJ2-7, with D perhaps given as TRBD1 or TRBD2 (5 bases each). Looked up from germline, CDR1 is SQVTM and CDR2 is ANQGSEA. V was cut by 7 bases and J by 4 bases, with 32 bases left in between. The CDR3 has 18 residues. CDR3 loop: CSGDRAPRAQSNLYEQYF. The CDR3 DNA follows: TGCAGCGGGGACCGCGCTCCTCGAGCCCAGTCGAACCTTTACGAGCAGTACTTC.

The chain is built from TRBV5-1 and TRBJ2-2; D ambiguous. CDR3 length: 15 amino acids. Germline CDR1 SGHRS, CDR2 YFSETQ. V lost 2 bases and J lost 0, with 8 bases in between. The CDR3 coding sequence is TGCGCCAGCAGCTTTACACTTTCGAACACCGGGGAGCTGTTTTTT. Encoded protein: CASSFTLSNTGELFF.